A selection of T cell receptor beta chains follows, all from one sample in a study of Ad26.COV2.S vaccination and SARS-CoV-2 variants. Produced via immunoSEQ multiplex PCR; TCRdb's table is partial and in-frame only. The sample lists some 350,000 clones; roughly nine tenths were seen once. Sequencing was performed on peripheral blood, taken after recovery from COVID-19. These receptors were taken from a human donor who had recovered from COVID-19. Both conserved end residues are part of each CDR3. A D gene is named only where the DNA matches it firmly. For some rows the clone size is stated as once, few or many, or as a class when expanded; others skip it.

clone size	D gene	V gene	J gene	CDR3 DNA	CDR3 protein
.	.	TRBV7-3	TRBJ2-2	TGTGCCAGCAGGCGGACGGCGAACACCGGGGAGCTGTTTTTT	CASRRTANTGELFF
.	.	TRBV7-3	TRBJ2-2	TGTGCCAGCAGCCGTAACGGGGGAACAGCCGGGGAGCTGTTTTTT	CASSRNGGTAGELFF
.	TRBD2	TRBV6-5	TRBJ2-3	TGTGCCAGCTCCTCCGTCGGACTAGCCACAGATACGCAGTATTTT	CASSSVGLATDTQYF
.	TRBD1	TRBV15	TRBJ1-1	TGTGCCACCAGCAGGACAGGGGAGGGAACCACTGAAGCTTTCTTT	CATSRTGEGTTEAFF
.	.	TRBV29-1	TRBJ1-1	TGCAGCGTTGGGGGACGGCTGAACACTGAAGCTTTCTTT	CSVGGRLNTEAFF
.	.	TRBV19	TRBJ2-2	TGTGCCAGCCTACTGACAGGGGAGGGGTCCGGGGAGCTGTTTTTT	CASLLTGEGSGELFF
once	TRBD1	TRBV13	TRBJ2-7	TGTGCCAGCAGCTTAAGGGGGGACAGGGAGGACTGGATTCCCTACGAGCAGTACTTC	CASSLRGDREDWIPYEQYF
.	TRBD1	TRBV7-6	TRBJ1-3	TGTGCCAGCAGCTTAGGGGACAGCTCTGGAAACACCATATATTTT	CASSLGDSSGNTIYF
.	TRBD1	TRBV7-9	TRBJ1-6	TGTGCCAGCAGCTCTTCGGACAGGGGAGATTCACCCCTCCACTTT	CASSSSDRGDSPLHF
once	.	TRBV6-2/TRBV6-3	TRBJ1-3	TGTGCCAGCAGTTCGTCATACAGGGCTGGAAACACCATATATTTT	CASSSSYRAGNTIYF
.	TRBD1	TRBV4-3	TRBJ1-2	TGCGCCAGCAGCCTCGGACAGGGTGCGGGAGGCTACACCTTC	CASSLGQGAGGYTF
.	.	TRBV19	TRBJ2-5	TGTGCCAGTAGTACCCGGGACTCCCCCTACCAAGAGACCCAGTACTTC	CASSTRDSPYQETQYF
.	.	TRBV6-7	TRBJ2-3	TGTGCCAGCCCGGGGGGCCCCACAGATACGCAGTATTTT	CASPGGPTDTQYF
.	.	TRBV20-1	TRBJ2-1	TGCAGTGCTACTAGGGTTGAGCAGTTCTTC	CSATRVEQFF
.	.	TRBV6-6	TRBJ1-2	TGTGCCAGCAGTTCCAATGCGGGACTGTCTCGTGGCTACACCTTC	CASSSNAGLSRGYTF
.	.	TRBV6-5	TRBJ1-1	TGTGCCAGCAGAACCTGGCCGTTCACTGAAGCTTTCTTT	CASRTWPFTEAFF
.	TRBD1	TRBV19	TRBJ1-5	TGTGCCAGTAGTATGTACCGGGACAGGGGGCGTAGTCAGCCCCAGCATTTT	CASSMYRDRGRSQPQHF
.	.	TRBV7-9	TRBJ2-7	TGTGCCAGCAGCTCGACAGGAGGCTCCTACGAGCAGTACTTC	CASSSTGGSYEQYF
.	.	TRBV10-3	TRBJ1-2	TGTGCCATCAGTGAGCCCGTCCAGGGTTTGGCTGGCTACACCTTC	CAISEPVQGLAGYTF
.	TRBD2	TRBV5-6	TRBJ2-1	TGTGCCAGCAGCTTACCGGGACTAGCGGGGGGCCACGACAATGAGCAGTTCTTC	CASSLPGLAGGHDNEQFF
.	.	TRBV7-6	TRBJ2-7	TGTGCCAGCAGCCCCGTCGGGACCTACGAGCAGTACTTC	CASSPVGTYEQYF
few	.	TRBV3-1/TRBV3-2	TRBJ2-3	TGTGCCAGCAGCCAAGTAGCTCTATCAGATACGCAGTATTTT	CASSQVALSDTQYF
.	TRBD1	TRBV2	TRBJ1-2	TGTGCCAGCAGTTCCGGACAGGGGAACTATGGCTACACCTTC	CASSSGQGNYGYTF
.	.	TRBV10-2	TRBJ1-5	TGCGCCAGCAGTGAGTCGGCGGTGCCCAATCTCAATCAGCCCCAGCATTTT	CASSESAVPNLNQPQHF
.	.	TRBV6-6	TRBJ2-2	TGTGCCAGCAGCCATGGACGGGGCGGGGAGCTGTTTTTT	CASSHGRGGELFF
.	TRBD2	TRBV5-1	TRBJ2-1	TGCGCCAGCAGCACGGGACTAGCGGGGGGGCCGGAGAATGAGCAGTTCTTC	CASSTGLAGGPENEQFF
.	.	TRBV5-1	TRBJ1-6	TGCGCCAGCAGCTTGGAGGCGGGACGGGGTTCACCCCTCCACTTT	CASSLEAGRGSPLHF
.	TRBD1	TRBV7-8	TRBJ1-2	TGTGCCAGCAGCCCGGGACAGTACTATGGCTACACCTTC	CASSPGQYYGYTF